The 25 T cell receptor beta chains presented below share a single source sample, sequenced in a study of T-cell reconstitution after alpha-beta-depleted transplantation in children. Construction of the TCRbeta library involved unique molecular identifiers. TCRdb used MiXCR to reprocess the PCR reads, holding one entry per CDR3 protein. Altogether roughly 180,000 distinct CDR3 sequences are present, roughly 15% being singletons, with the ten largest covering less than 15%. Sequences were derived from PBMCs from the stem cell graft donor, sampled from the stem cell graft. The receptor source for this set is a human donor who donated a stem cell graft to a child with acute lymphoblastic leukemia.

This clonotype has at least ten counts. The rearrangement joins TRBV20-1 to TRBJ1-2, with D tentatively TRBD1 (5 bases). The germline V gene encodes CDR1 DFQATT and CDR2 SNEGSKA (reference sequence). The CDR3 spans 13 residues. The ends were cut back, 4 bases at V and 4 bases at J, with 13 bases in the middle. The CDR3 coding sequence is TGCAGTGCTATGGGGCGGGATGGCTATGGCTACACCTTC. This translates into CSAMGRDGYGYTF.

This chain uses TRBV5-1 with TRBJ1-1; no reliable D call. Trimming cost V 2 bases and J 1 base, with 9 bases left between them. The CDR3 covers 14 residues. CDR1 is SGHRS, CDR2 YFSETQ, per germline. This CDR3 is CASSLQPENTEAFF. DNA of the CDR3: TGCGCCAGCAGCTTACAGCCAGAGAACACTGAAGCTTTCTTT.

As concerns this clonotype: It may be a read error: a sequence one base away is much more abundant. J is TRBJ2-2 and V is TRBV12-3 or TRBV12-4, with D perhaps TRBD1 (6 bases). The CDR3 is 15 amino acids. V was trimmed by 6 bases and J by 6 bases, leaving 17 bases between them. This CDR3 reads CASSWGQPNAGELFF. In DNA, the CDR3 is TGTGCCAGCAGCTGGGGACAACCTAACGCCGGGGAGCTGTTTTTT.

The chain uses TRBV5-5 and TRBJ1-1; D call uncertain. Germline lookup yields CDR1 SGHKS and CDR2 YYEKEE (reference sequence). V was cut by 2 bases and J by 1 base, with 9 bases left in between. The CDR3 is 14 amino acids. The CDR3 DNA is TGTGCCAGCAGCTTAGAGGCCCCGAACACTGAAGCTTTCTTT. Its translation is CASSLEAPNTEAFF.

This clonotype was recorded a few times. The chain couples TRBV5-1 to TRBJ2-1; D uncertain. Germline-derived CDR1 and CDR2 are SGHRS and YFSETQ. This CDR3 has 11 residues. The V gene lost 0 bases and the J gene lost 12 bases, with 7 bases spanning the gap. As DNA, the CDR3 is TGCGCCAGCAGCTTGGGAGAGTTGCAGTTCTTC. This gives the protein CASSLGELQFF.

This clonotype was observed at least ten times. The V call is TRBV7-9, the J call TRBJ2-6, with D tentatively TRBD1 (6 bases). V shed 4 bases and J shed 1 base, with 11 bases lying between them. The germline V gene has CDR1 SEHNR and CDR2 FQNEAQ (reference sequence). This CDR3 region has 16 residues. The CDR3: CASSWDTRSGANVLTF. As DNA, the CDR3 is TGTGCCAGCAGCTGGGACACCCGTTCTGGGGCCAACGTCCTGACTTTC.

The chain combines TRBV11-1 with TRBJ2-1; no clear D. Trimming removed 3 bases from V and 2 bases from J, with 8 bases in between. The CDR3 runs 14 residues. Germline CDR1 is SGHAT and CDR2 is FQDESV (reference sequence). The CDR3 here is CASSFPGPYNEQFF. In DNA, the CDR3 is TGTGCCAGCAGCTTTCCGGGCCCCTACAATGAGCAGTTCTTC.

This clonotype was detected only a few times. The J gene is TRBJ1-5, the V gene TRBV29-1; TRBD1 aligns across 9 bases. Germline loops: CDR1 SQVTM, CDR2 ANQGSEA. CDR3 length: 17 amino acids. J was trimmed by 4 bases and V by 7 bases; bases with no gene match: 17. CDR3 sequence reads: CSAAGTGSRGGNQPQHF. The CDR3 DNA reads TGCAGCGCGGCCGGGACAGGGTCAAGGGGGGGGAATCAGCCCCAGCATTTT.

About this clonotype: At one of its ends the junction is not consistent with the germline gene, which may arise from a read error. The V and J genes are TRBV5-5 and TRBJ1-2, with a weak D call TRBD1 (6 bases). CDR1 is SGHKS, CDR2 YYEKEE, per germline (reference sequence). The CDR3 has 16 residues. The CDR3 DNA reads TGTGCCAGCAGCTTGGGGCCACAGGGTAAAAACTATGGCTACCCCTTC. Translating it yields CASSLGPQGKNYGYPF.

This clonotype was counted at least ten times. The genes are TRBV20-1 and TRBJ2-6, with D maybe TRBD1 (5 bases). The V end lost 3 bases, the J end lost 2 bases, and 8 bases lay between the germline ends. This CDR3 region has 14 residues. The germline CDR1 and CDR2 sequences are DFQATT and SNEGSKA (reference sequence). CDR3 nucleotides: TGCAGTGCTAGCCCGACAGCTGGGGCCAACGTCCTGACTTTC. The encoded protein is CSASPTAGANVLTF.

CDR3 residues: CSAVTSGIETQYF. The CDR3 region has the DNA TGCAGTGCTGTGACTAGCGGGATAGAGACCCAGTACTTC. The chain joins TRBV20-1 to TRBJ2-5; 11 bases are shared with TRBD2. Germline V CDR1 and CDR2: DFQATT, SNEGSKA (reference sequence). The CDR3 covers 13 residues. V lost 5 bases, J lost 4 bases, and 3 bases stayed unmatched.

This clonotype was seen a few times. The chain is built from TRBV11-3 and TRBJ2-7; possibly TRBD1 for D (6 bases). This CDR3 is built from 17 residues. CDR1 and CDR2 (germline): SGHNT, YENEEA. V was pared by 1 base and J by 5 bases, with 21 bases between. The CDR3 spells CASSLVFGQTQGDEQYF. In DNA, the CDR3 is TGTGCCAGCAGCTTAGTCTTCGGACAGACCCAAGGTGACGAGCAGTACTTC.

The chain has TRBV28 and TRBJ2-1; 7 nucleotides match TRBD2. This CDR3 has 14 amino acids. Germline V CDR1 and CDR2: MDHEN, SYDVKM. Unmatched junction bases numbered 12, after V lost 7 bases and J lost 9 bases. CDR3 region: CASNEAGETSEQFF. Written as DNA, the CDR3 is TGTGCCAGCAACGAGGCGGGAGAAACGAGTGAGCAGTTCTTC.

There are many counts of this clonotype. The rearrangement joins TRBV20-1 to TRBJ1-2; perhaps TRBD1 as D (5 bases). This CDR3 comprises 12 residues. Germline V CDR1 and CDR2: DFQATT, SNEGSKA (reference sequence). Deletions cut 1 base from V and 4 bases from J, with 7 bases between. This chain's CDR3 is CSARGQSYGYTF. As DNA, the CDR3 is TGCAGTGCTAGAGGACAGAGCTATGGCTACACCTTC.

This clonotype has a count of ten or more. This chain links TRBV7-2 with TRBJ2-7; D not certain. This CDR3 region has 11 residues. The V end was cut by 7 bases, the J end by 5 bases, with 9 bases between. The V gene's germline CDR1 is SGHTA and CDR2 FQGNSA. CDR3 amino acids: CASKERDEQYF. In DNA, the CDR3 is TGTGCCAGCAAAGAAAGAGACGAGCAGTACTTC.

The sample holds many counts of this clonotype. The chain carries TRBV10-2 and TRBJ2-1; D call uncertain. Between the trimmed V and J ends, which lost 8 bases and 5 bases, there was a span of 7 bases. Germline V lookup: CDR1 WSHSY, CDR2 SAAADI. This CDR3 comprises 11 residues. CDR3 sequence (DNA): TGCGCCAGCCAGTATAACAATGAGCAGTTCTTC. Translation gives CASQYNNEQFF.

This clonotype occurred a few times. This chain connects TRBV13 to TRBJ2-1, with a tentative D call TRBD2 (5 bases). V shed 5 bases and J shed 2 bases, with 13 bases lying between them. The germline V gene encodes CDR1 PRHDT and CDR2 FYEKMQ (reference sequence). The CDR3 covers 15 residues. The CDR3 spells CASSRRGITYNEQFF. CDR3 bases: TGTGCCAGCAGCCGGCGAGGGATAACCTACAATGAGCAGTTCTTC.

This clonotype was counted between two and nine times. The CDR3 loop reads CASSLERTGWPYEQYF. CDR3 nucleotide sequence: TGCGCCAGCAGCTTGGAACGAACAGGGTGGCCCTACGAGCAGTACTTC. This chain uses TRBV5-1 with TRBJ2-7; weak D call: TRBD1 (6 bases). Trimming left V 0 bases short and J 2 bases short, with 15 bases between. The length of the CDR3 is 16 residues. Germline values: CDR1 SGHRS, CDR2 YFSETQ.

This clonotype rates as medium-sized. The chain combines TRBV20-1 with TRBJ2-1; TRBD2 agrees at 13 bases. The CDR3 has 13 amino acids. V was pared by 6 bases and J by 8 bases, with 4 bases of the junction left unmatched. Germline loops: CDR1 DFQATT, CDR2 SNEGSKA (reference sequence). This chain's CDR3 is CSALGLAGDEQFF. The CDR3 DNA follows: TGCAGTGCCCTCGGACTAGCGGGAGATGAGCAGTTCTTC.

This clonotype has a count of ten or more. The J gene is TRBJ2-7, the V gene TRBV5-1; 7 bases line up with TRBD1. This CDR3 contains 13 residues. Germline V gives CDR1 SGHRS, CDR2 YFSETQ. Unmatched junction bases numbered 4, after V lost 0 bases and J lost 7 bases. The CDR3 reads CASSLGQGIEQYF. The DNA of the CDR3 is TGCGCCAGCAGCTTGGGACAGGGAATTGAGCAGTACTTC.

This clonotype was observed many times. The chain joins TRBV4-1 to TRBJ1-5; D is perhaps TRBD1 (6 bases). The CDR3 consists of 19 residues. The germline gives CDR1 MGHRA, CDR2 YSYEKL. V was pared by 4 bases and J by 0 bases, with 22 bases between. As DNA, the CDR3 is TGCGCCAGCAGCCGAGCTACACAGGGCCTCCGGGGTAGCAATCAGCCCCAGCATTTT. This encodes CASSRATQGLRGSNQPQHF.

V usage is TRBV2 and J usage is TRBJ1-1, with 7 bases identical to TRBD1. The germline CDR1 and CDR2 sequences are SNHLY and FYNNEI. The CDR3 spans 13 residues. Germline trimming cut 8 bases from V and 7 bases from J; bases unmatched to any gene: 10. CDR3 nucleotides: TGTGCCAGCGTGGGGCAGGGGGTCAATGAAGCTTTCTTT. Translating it yields CASVGQGVNEAFF. The full variable domain, in which reference TRBV2 and TRBJ1-1 provide the parts outside the CDR3, is EPEVTQTPSHQVTQMGQEVILRCVPISNHLYFYWYRQILGQKVEFLVSFYNNEISEKSEIFDDQFSVERPDGSNFTLKIRSTKLEDSAMYFCASVGQGVNEAFFGQGTRLTVV.

This clonotype was observed at least ten times. The rearrangement uses TRBV7-2 and TRBJ2-5, with 7 bases that match TRBD1. Germline V lookup: CDR1 SGHTA, CDR2 FQGNSA. Trimming at V came to 1 base and at J to 5 bases, leaving 10 bases not matched to a gene. The CDR3 runs to 16 residues. CDR3 DNA sequence: TGTGCCAGCAGCTTAGTTGGGCAGGGGGAAGGGGAGACCCAGTACTTC. This sequence encodes CASSLVGQGEGETQYF.

There are a few counts of this clonotype. The chain has TRBV4-1 and TRBJ2-7; 13 bases match TRBD2. CDR1 and CDR2 (germline): MGHRA, YSYEKL. V shed 4 bases and J 7 bases; nucleotides not matched to a gene: 4. The CDR3 sequence is 14 residues long. CDR3 nucleotide sequence: TGCGCCAGCAGCCCACTAGCGGGAGGGGAGGAGCAGTACTTC. Its protein is CASSPLAGGEEQYF.

For this clonotype: Possible read error: a much larger clone is one base away. This chain joins TRBV29-1 and TRBJ2-5, with D perhaps TRBD2 (7 bases). Germline assignment: CDR1 SQVTM and CDR2 ANQGSEA. This CDR3 comprises 16 residues. CDR3 nucleotide sequence: TGCAGCGTCGAGGGGGAGGCTAGCGGCTACCAAAAGACCCAGTACTTC. The encoded protein is CSVEGEASGYQKTQYF.